A single T cell receptor beta chain is shown here with its context. The CDR3 loop spans 13 amino acids. CDR1 and CDR2 from the germline V gene are DFQATT and SNEGSKA (reference sequence). V was pared by 0 bases and J by 10 bases, with 13 bases between. RNA transcripts provided the source from which TCR beta CDR3 regions were amplified. Carried out on the TCR CDR3, a first-round RT-PCR used the HTBI primer set. TCRdb ran MiXCR on the multiplex PCR reads and lists one entry per CDR3 protein. The sample has about 520,000 distinct CDR3 sequences, approximately 25% seen once. The entry originates in a study of T cells in Graves' hyperthyroidism and ophthalmopathy. More than 9.5 ml fresh peripheral blood yielded the PBMCs.

The sample consisted of blood. The sequence came from a woman younger than 45 with Graves' ophthalmopathy. V gene TRBV20-1 combines with J gene TRBJ1-5; D gene ambiguous. In nucleotides, the CDR3 is TGCAGTGCTAGAGACGACAACACTATCCCCCAGCATTTT. Protein product: CSARDDNTIPQHF.